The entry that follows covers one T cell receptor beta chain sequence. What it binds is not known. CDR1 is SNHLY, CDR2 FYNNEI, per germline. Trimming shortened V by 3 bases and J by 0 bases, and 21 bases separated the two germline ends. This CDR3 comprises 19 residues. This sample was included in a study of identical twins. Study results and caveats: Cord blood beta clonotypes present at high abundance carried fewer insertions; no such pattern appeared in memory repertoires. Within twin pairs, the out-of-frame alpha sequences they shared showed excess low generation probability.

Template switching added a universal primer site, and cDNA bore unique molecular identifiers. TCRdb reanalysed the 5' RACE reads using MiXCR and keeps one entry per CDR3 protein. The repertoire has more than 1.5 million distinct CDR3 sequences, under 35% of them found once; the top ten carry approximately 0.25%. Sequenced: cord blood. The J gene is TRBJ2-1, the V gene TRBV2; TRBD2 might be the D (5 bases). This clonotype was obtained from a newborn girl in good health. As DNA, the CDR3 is TGTGCCAGCAGTGATGCCGGGCCTAGCACCTTCTTCTCCTACAATGAGCAGTTCTTC. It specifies CASSDAGPSTFFSYNEQFF. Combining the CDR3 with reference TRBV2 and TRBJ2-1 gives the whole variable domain EPEVTQTPSHQVTQMGQEVILRCVPISNHLYFYWYRQILGQKVEFLVSFYNNEISEKSEIFDDQFSVERPDGSNFTLKIRSTKLEDSAMYFCASSDAGPSTFFSYNEQFFGPGTRLTVL.